This is a list of T cell receptor beta chains from one sample in a study of T cells in Graves' hyperthyroidism and ophthalmopathy. TCRdb reprocessed the multiplex PCR reads with MiXCR, giving one entry per CDR3 protein. The data hold roughly 550,000 distinct CDR3 sequences, with about 15% observed a single time. Input material: blood. Receptors were obtained from a woman aged 30 to 39 with Graves' ophthalmopathy. Both conserved end residues are part of each CDR3. The order of the fields is clone size, CDR3 length, V gene, D gene, J gene, CDR3 protein, CDR3 DNA. D genes are given only for firm matches. For some rows the clone size is stated as once, few or many, or as a class when expanded; others skip it.

clone size: NA
CDR3 length: 12
V gene: TRBV12-3/TRBV12-4
D gene: NA
J gene: TRBJ1-5
CDR3 protein: CASSPGLGRPHF
CDR3 DNA: TGTGCCAGCAGTCCAGGCTTGGGGCGCCCGCATTTT

clone size: many
CDR3 length: 13
V gene: TRBV30
D gene: NA
J gene: TRBJ1-6
CDR3 protein: CAWRRKGNSPLHF
CDR3 DNA: TGTGCCTGGAGGAGAAAAGGGAATTCACCCCTCCACTTT

clone size: many
CDR3 length: 13
V gene: TRBV5-1
D gene: NA
J gene: TRBJ2-7
CDR3 protein: CASSLLVGYEQYF
CDR3 DNA: TGCGCCAGCAGCTTGTTAGTGGGTTACGAGCAGTACTTC

clone size: few
CDR3 length: 14
V gene: TRBV7-9
D gene: NA
J gene: TRBJ1-2
CDR3 protein: CASSPNPGYYGYTF
CDR3 DNA: TGTGCCAGCAGCCCCAATCCGGGGTACTATGGCTACACCTTC

clone size: few
CDR3 length: 13
V gene: TRBV10-1
D gene: NA
J gene: TRBJ2-1
CDR3 protein: CASSEGRGNEQFF
CDR3 DNA: TGCGCCAGCAGTGAAGGTAGAGGCAATGAGCAGTTCTTC

clone size: many
CDR3 length: 13
V gene: TRBV30
D gene: TRBD2
J gene: TRBJ2-1
CDR3 protein: CARKRDDYNEQFF
CDR3 DNA: TGTGCCCGTAAGCGGGACGACTACAATGAGCAGTTCTTC

clone size: NA
CDR3 length: 16
V gene: TRBV4-3
D gene: NA
J gene: TRBJ2-1
CDR3 protein: CASSQDWESSYNEQFF
CDR3 DNA: TGCGCCAGCAGCCAAGACTGGGAAAGCTCCTACAATGAGCAGTTCTTC

clone size: few
CDR3 length: 14
V gene: TRBV2
D gene: NA
J gene: TRBJ2-7
CDR3 protein: CGGLGGGSFSEQYF
CDR3 DNA: TGTGGGGGGCTTGGTGGGGGCTCTTTCAGCGAGCAGTACTTC

clone size: few
CDR3 length: 12
V gene: TRBV20-1
D gene: NA
J gene: TRBJ2-7
CDR3 protein: CSAREGTDEQHF
CDR3 DNA: TGCAGTGCTAGAGAGGGGACTGACGAGCAGCACTTC

clone size: few
CDR3 length: 15
V gene: TRBV6-1
D gene: NA
J gene: TRBJ1-5
CDR3 protein: CASSSRSGGDQPQHF
CDR3 DNA: TGTGCCAGCAGTTCGCGGTCGGGTGGGGATCAGCCCCAGCATTTT

clone size: NA
CDR3 length: 16
V gene: TRBV10-3
D gene: TRBD2
J gene: TRBJ2-7
CDR3 protein: CAISDPKREDDYEQYF
CDR3 DNA: TGTGCCATCAGTGACCCCAAGCGGGAGGATGACTACGAGCAGTACTTC

clone size: many
CDR3 length: 16
V gene: TRBV7-9
D gene: TRBD2
J gene: TRBJ2-1
CDR3 protein: CASSFIAGGPADEQFF
CDR3 DNA: TGTGCCAGCAGCTTCATAGCGGGAGGGCCGGCGGATGAGCAGTTCTTC

clone size: many
CDR3 length: 13
V gene: TRBV28
D gene: NA
J gene: TRBJ2-7
CDR3 protein: CASTHPSAYEQYF
CDR3 DNA: TGTGCCAGCACCCACCCTAGCGCCTACGAGCAGTACTTC

clone size: many
CDR3 length: 15
V gene: TRBV28
D gene: NA
J gene: TRBJ2-1
CDR3 protein: CASSSYPGTDNEQFF
CDR3 DNA: TGTGCCAGCAGTTCCTACCCTGGGACGGACAATGAGCAGTTCTTC

clone size: NA
CDR3 length: 13
V gene: TRBV29-1
D gene: NA
J gene: TRBJ1-4
CDR3 protein: CSAHRVTNEKLFF
CDR3 DNA: TGCAGCGCCCACAGGGTCACTAATGAAAAACTGTTTTTT

clone size: many
CDR3 length: 15
V gene: TRBV6-2/TRBV6-3
D gene: NA
J gene: TRBJ2-3
CDR3 protein: CASRPPGLSTDTQYF
CDR3 DNA: TGTGCCAGCAGACCTCCGGGACTGAGCACAGATACGCAGTATTTT